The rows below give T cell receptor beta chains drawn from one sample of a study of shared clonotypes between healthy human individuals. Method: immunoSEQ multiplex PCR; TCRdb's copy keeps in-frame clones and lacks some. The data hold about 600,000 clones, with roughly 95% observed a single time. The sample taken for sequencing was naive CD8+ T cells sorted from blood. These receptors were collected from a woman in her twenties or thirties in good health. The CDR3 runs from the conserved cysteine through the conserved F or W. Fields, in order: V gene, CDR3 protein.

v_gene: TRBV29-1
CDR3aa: CSVENRGSYEQYF

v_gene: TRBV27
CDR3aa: CASSINPTTYEQYF

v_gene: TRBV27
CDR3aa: CASSQQGRETQYF

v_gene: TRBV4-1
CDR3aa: CASSQGELANEQFF

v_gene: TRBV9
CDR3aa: CASSGGKGETQYF

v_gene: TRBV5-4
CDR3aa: CASRGDRAAEAFF

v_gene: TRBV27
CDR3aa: CASSFGLTYEQYF

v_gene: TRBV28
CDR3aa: CASSFLLAGAYNEQFF

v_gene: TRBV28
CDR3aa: CASSSLTGATNTGELFF

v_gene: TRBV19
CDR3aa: CASSITSYNEQFF

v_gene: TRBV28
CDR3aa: CASSYWTRMNTEAFF

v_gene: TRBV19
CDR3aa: CASSIRSAVYEQYF

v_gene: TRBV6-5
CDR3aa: CASSYAVSYEQYF

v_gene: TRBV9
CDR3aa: CASSTTGGQNIQYF

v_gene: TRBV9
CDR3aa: CASSVVSNMNTEAFF

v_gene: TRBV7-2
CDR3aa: CASSLRLAGVGGNEQFF

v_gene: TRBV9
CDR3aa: CASSARLADTQYF

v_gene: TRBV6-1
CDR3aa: CASRLIRTYTDTQYF

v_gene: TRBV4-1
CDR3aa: CASSPTTRQTRGYEQYF

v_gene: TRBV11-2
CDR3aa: CASSLEETVHPQDTQYF

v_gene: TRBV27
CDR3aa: CASSLSRGSYGYTF

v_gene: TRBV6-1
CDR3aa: CASWGSTDTQYF

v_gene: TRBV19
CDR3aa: CASSLGRGKETQYF

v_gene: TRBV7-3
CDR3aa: CASSLVAGGVDTQYF